This T cell receptor (beta chain) was recovered during a study of T-cell reconstitution after alpha-beta-depleted transplantation in children. The study, taken as a whole, reports: Once a year had passed after transplant, T-cell counts and diversity came mostly from newly produced T cells. Some patients showed high day-60 TCRbeta diversity, which derived from surviving recipient T cells and thymic progenitors. The study reportedly traced alpha-beta T cells about two months after transplant to several hundred expanded graft clones.

CDR3 length: 14 amino acids. CDR1 and CDR2 (germline): SGHRS, YFSETQ. V gave up 4 bases and J gave up 6 bases; unmatched junction bases: 10. As for this clonotype: The target antigen is unknown.

Unique molecular identifiers featured in how the TCRbeta library was prepared. Using its own MiXCR run on the PCR reads, TCRdb lists one record per CDR3 protein. This table has 500,000 to 600,000 distinct CDR3 sequences, roughly 27% appearing once. The rearrangement joins TRBV5-1 to TRBJ2-7; 7 bases map to TRBD2. The sample in question was PBMCs, obtained before TCRalphabeta/CD19-depleted stem cell transplant. This clonotype originated in a boy younger than two with Wiskott-Aldrich syndrome, due to receive a stem cell transplant. The CDR3 sequence: CASSDGLADSEQYF. CDR3 coding DNA: TGCGCCAGCAGCGATGGGCTAGCGGACTCCGAGCAGTACTTC.